One sample yielded the 20 T cell receptor beta chains listed below, sequenced in a study of OX40 agonist ivuxolimab in advanced cancers. The data were produced by immunoSEQ multiplex PCR, yet TCRdb's version contains in-frame clones alone and is incomplete. The sample yields around 50,000 clones, 88% seen once. The sample was CD4+ or CD8+ T cells sorted from blood, taken in a trial of the OX40 agonist ivuxolimab. The receptor set was obtained from an adult with an advanced solid tumor such as melanoma, head and neck, liver or kidney cancer.

For the CDR3, the DNA is TGTGCCACCAGCAGAGAAGGTTCCGTATCCTACGAGCAGTACTTC. Translated: CATSREGSVSYEQYF. The V gene is TRBV15, the J gene TRBJ2-7; no firm D call. V dropped 0 bases and J dropped 1 base, with 10 bases sitting between them. Germline V gene sequence: CDR1 LNHNV, CDR2 YYDKDF (reference sequence). The CDR3 contains 15 residues.

The rearrangement uses TRBV6-1 and TRBJ1-3, with unresolved D. This CDR3 has 13 residues. Trimming shortened V by 7 bases and J by 0 bases, and 7 bases separated the two germline ends. Per the germline V gene, CDR1 is MNHNS and CDR2 is SASEGT. The chain's CDR3 is CASTLSSGNTIYF. The CDR3 region has the DNA TGTGCCAGCACCCTATCCTCTGGAAACACCATATATTTT.

V gene TRBV9 combines with J gene TRBJ2-2; possibly TRBD2 for D (6 bases). Per germline, CDR1 SGDLS and CDR2 YYNGEE. The CDR3 is 16 amino acids. Between the trimmed V and J ends, which lost 1 base and 4 bases, there was a span of 14 bases. DNA for the CDR3: TGTGCCAGCAGCGTAAGAGGAGGGAGCCGCACCGGGGAGCTGTTTTTT. This codes for CASSVRGGSRTGELFF.

The chain has TRBV27 and TRBJ2-3; 7 bases agree with TRBD2. Trimming removed 5 bases from V and 3 bases from J; junction bases left unmatched: 11. CDR3 length: 16 residues. The V gene's germline CDR1 is MNHEY and CDR2 SMNVEV (reference sequence). CDR3 nucleotides: TGTGCCAGCAGTCCTAGAGGGAGGGGAGGAACAGATACGCAGTATTTT. Its protein product is CASSPRGRGGTDTQYF.

Only a few counts were recorded for this clone. This chain connects TRBV27 to TRBJ1-1; maybe TRBD1 (5 bases). Trimming took 8 bases from V and 1 from J, leaving 17 bases between them. Germline V gene data show CDR1 as MNHEY and CDR2 as SMNVEV (reference sequence). CDR3 length equals 15 residues. Here the CDR3 DNA reads TGTGCCAGCTTCAGGGCAGACCTTGAGAACACTGAAGCTTTCTTT. Amino acids: CASFRADLENTEAFF.

The CDR3 DNA reads as TGTGCCAGCAGCCCGGGCAGGGAAAGCGAGCAGTACTTC. Translating it yields CASSPGRESEQYF. This chain joins TRBV28 and TRBJ2-7; D perhaps matches TRBD1 (5 bases). The CDR3 loop spans 13 amino acids. V dropped 6 bases and J dropped 6 bases, with 15 bases sitting between them. Looked up from germline, CDR1 is MDHEN and CDR2 is SYDVKM. Together with reference TRBV28 and TRBJ2-7, the CDR3 gives the full variable domain: DVKVTQSSRYLVKRTGEKVFLECVQDMDHENMFWYRQDPGLGLRLIYFSYDVKMKEKGDIPEGYSVSREKKERFSLILESASTNQTSMYLCASSPGRESEQYFGPGTRLTVT.

V and J are TRBV4-3 and TRBJ1-5; D unclear. The germline V gene encodes CDR1 LGHNA and CDR2 YSLEER. Trimming shortened V by 0 bases and J by 7 bases, and 7 bases separated the two germline ends. There are 13 residues in the CDR3. CDR3 loop: CASSQDEGQPQHF. CDR3 nucleotides: TGCGCCAGCAGCCAAGACGAGGGACAGCCCCAGCATTTT.

The CDR3 DNA is TGCGCCAGCAGCTTGGGGACAGGGTTATACGGGGAGCTGTTTTTT. This sequence encodes CASSLGTGLYGELFF. The rearrangement links TRBV5-1 to TRBJ2-2; TRBD1 agrees at 8 bases. The CDR3 extends over 15 amino acids. Trimming took 0 bases from V and 7 from J; bases not matched to a gene: 5. Germline V gene lookup returns CDR1 SGHRS and CDR2 YFSETQ.

The J gene is TRBJ1-5, the V gene TRBV28; D gene ambiguous. The V gene lost 5 bases and the J gene lost 4 bases, with 9 bases spanning the gap. Germline loops: CDR1 MDHEN, CDR2 SYDVKM. There are 13 residues in the CDR3. The DNA of the CDR3 is TGTGCCAGCAGTCCCTACACGAATCAGCCCCAGCATTTT. It translates to CASSPYTNQPQHF.

This chain uses TRBV9 with TRBJ1-3, with 7 nucleotides matching TRBD1. The V segment lost 4 bases and the J segment 7 bases; nucleotides outside the gene matches: 2. Germline lookup yields CDR1 SGDLS and CDR2 YYNGEE. CDR3 size: 12 residues. This CDR3 reads CASSIQGNTIYF. The CDR3 region has the DNA TGTGCCAGCAGCATACAGGGGAACACCATATATTTT.

The chain has TRBV25-1 and TRBJ1-4; no definite D call. With 7 bases removed from V and 4 bases from J, the gap between germline ends came to 7 bases. Per the germline V gene, CDR1 is MGHDK and CDR2 is SYGVNS. The length of the CDR3 is 12 residues. CDR3 sequence: CASIGNNEKLFF. The CDR3 DNA follows: TGTGCCAGCATCGGGAATAATGAAAAACTGTTTTTT. The variable domain in full, completed from reference TRBV25-1 and TRBJ1-4, reads EADIYQTPRYLVIGTGKKITLECSQTMGHDKMYWYQQDPGMELHLIHYSYGVNSTEKGDLSSESTVSRIRTEHFPLTLESARPSHTSQYLCASIGNNEKLFFGSGTQLSVL.

In its sample, this clone was seen a few times. The rearrangement uses TRBV5-1 and TRBJ1-2; perhaps TRBD1 as D (5 bases). Germline values: CDR1 SGHRS, CDR2 YFSETQ. V lost 5 bases and J lost 4, with 12 bases in between. The CDR3 is 13 amino acids. CDR3 residues: CASSDGAAYGYTF. The CDR3 DNA reads TGCGCCAGCAGTGACGGGGCGGCCTATGGCTACACCTTC.

The rearrangement joins TRBV6-5 to TRBJ2-7; a possible D gene is TRBD2 (5 bases). The CDR3 spans 15 residues. CDR1 is MNHEY, CDR2 SVGAGI, per germline. Trimming left V 2 bases short and J 0 bases short, with 11 bases between. The CDR3 loop reads CASSYPSGSSYEQYF. As DNA, the CDR3 is TGTGCCAGCAGTTACCCGTCGGGGAGCTCCTACGAGCAGTACTTC.

The rearrangement joins TRBV19 to TRBJ1-2, with unresolved D. CDR3 length equals 15 residues. Trimming cost V 4 bases and J 4 bases, with 16 bases left between them. CDR1 and CDR2 from the germline V gene are LNHDA and SQIVND (reference sequence). CDR3 sequence: CASSTRTAGSYGYTF. The CDR3 region has the DNA TGTGCCAGTAGTACCCGGACGGCGGGCAGCTATGGCTACACCTTC.

This clone was recorded only once. The chain joins TRBV11-2 to TRBJ2-7; 9 bases align to TRBD2. The CDR3 extends over 14 amino acids. The trim removed 5 bases at V and 2 bases at J, leaving 4 bases unmatched. The germline gives CDR1 SGHAT, CDR2 FQNNGV. The CDR3 loop reads CASSLRLAAYEQYF. The CDR3 nucleotides are TGTGCCAGCAGCCTGAGACTAGCGGCCTACGAGCAGTACTTC.

J is TRBJ2-5 and V is TRBV25-1; 11 bases are shared with TRBD2. Germline V gene sequence: CDR1 MGHDK, CDR2 SYGVNS. CDR3 length: 17 amino acids. J lost 7 bases, V lost 1 base, and 11 bases had no gene match. The CDR3 protein is CASSELATSGAGGTQYF. The CDR3 nucleotides are TGTGCCAGCAGTGAATTGGCGACTAGCGGGGCCGGGGGGACCCAGTACTTC.

This clone was recorded once. The V call is TRBV7-3, the J call TRBJ2-2, with D possibly matching TRBD2 (5 bases). This CDR3 is 11 amino acids long. Germline assignment: CDR1 SGHTA and CDR2 FQGTGA. V was pared by 8 bases and J by 4 bases, with 5 bases between. CDR3 region: CASRGTGELFF. CDR3 DNA: TGTGCCAGCCGGGGCACCGGGGAGCTGTTTTTT.

The chain couples TRBV10-2 to TRBJ1-2, with D perhaps TRBD1 (5 bases). Germline-derived CDR1 and CDR2 are WSHSY and SAAADI. Trimming left V 4 bases short and J 2 bases short, with 17 bases between. The CDR3 has 16 amino acids. CDR3 sequence reads: CASSGDGTKQNYGYTF. The CDR3 region has the DNA TGCGCCAGCAGTGGGGACGGAACAAAACAAAACTATGGCTACACCTTC.

Only a few counts were recorded for this clone. The CDR3 DNA reads as TGTGCCAGCAGCTTAGCGAATGGGGGCGAGCAGTACTTC. Translated: CASSLANGGEQYF. The J gene is TRBJ2-7, the V gene TRBV7-9; D assignment may be TRBD1 or TRBD2 (5 bases each). Germline lookup yields CDR1 SEHNR and CDR2 FQNEAQ (reference sequence). The V end lost 0 bases, the J end lost 6 bases, and 9 bases lay between the germline ends. The CDR3 length is 13 residues.

This clone was counted a single time. V is TRBV5-5 and J is TRBJ2-5; D remains ambiguous. The CDR3 has 13 residues. Germline V gene sequence: CDR1 SGHKS, CDR2 YYEKEE (reference sequence). Trimming took 0 bases from V and 5 from J, leaving 8 bases between them. This CDR3 is CASSLEIGETQYF. The CDR3 DNA is TGTGCCAGCAGCTTGGAGATTGGGGAGACCCAGTACTTC.